These 26 T cell receptor beta chains share one sample of origin, sequenced in a study of CD8 T cells in ankylosing spondylitis. TCRdb reanalysed the 5' RACE reads using MiXCR and keeps one entry per CDR3 protein. The sample carries under 300,000 distinct CDR3 sequences, roughly 10% recorded once. Sequences were obtained from blood, either unsorted or a sorted T cell fraction (not recorded which). Source of these receptors: a male donor with ankylosing spondylitis or in good health (not recorded which).

This chain links TRBV6-1 with TRBJ2-3; TRBD2 matches 9 bases. Unmatched junction bases numbered 2, after V lost 0 bases and J lost 4 bases. Germline V lookup: CDR1 MNHNS, CDR2 SASEGT. The CDR3 is 15 amino acids. The CDR3 coding sequence is TGTGCCAGCAGTGAAGCTAGCGGGAGCCCAGATACGCAGTATTTT. Amino acids: CASSEASGSPDTQYF.

This clonotype has a count of ten or more. The gene calls are TRBV20-1 and TRBJ1-5; D is uncertain. Germline V CDR1 and CDR2: DFQATT, SNEGSKA (reference sequence). This CDR3 has 13 residues. With 3 bases removed from V and 5 bases from J, the gap between germline ends came to 11 bases. CDR3: CSASNGVDQPQHF. The DNA for the CDR3 is TGCAGTGCTAGTAACGGGGTGGATCAGCCCCAGCATTTT.

At least ten counts were recorded for this clonotype. The chain carries TRBV9 and TRBJ1-2, with TRBD1 identical over 7 bases. Trimming cost V 3 bases and J 6 bases; bases outside gene matches: 11. Germline CDR1 SGDLS, CDR2 YYNGEE. The CDR3 is made up of 15 amino acids. CDR3 sequence (DNA): TGTGCCAGCAGCGCAATACAGGGGCTTGGGGATGGCTACACCTTC. It yields the protein CASSAIQGLGDGYTF.

The chain carries TRBV18 and TRBJ2-5; D gene unclear. V dropped 1 base and J dropped 3 bases, with 6 bases sitting between them. Germline V gene sequence: CDR1 KGHSH, CDR2 LQKENI. The CDR3 is made up of 13 amino acids. The CDR3 DNA follows: TGTGCCAGCTCACCACTTCAAGAAGAGACCCAGTACTTC. Its translation is CASSPLQEETQYF.

This clonotype has more than one count but fewer than ten. The V and J genes are TRBV5-1 and TRBJ1-2, with 8 bases that match TRBD1. This CDR3 has 17 residues. Trimming cost V 3 bases and J 4 bases; bases outside gene matches: 14. From germline, CDR1 is SGHRS and CDR2 YFSETQ. The CDR3 sequence is CASSSLPSRGRSYGYTF. CDR3 nucleotides: TGCGCCAGCAGCTCCTTGCCGTCCAGGGGGCGCTCCTATGGCTACACCTTC.

This clonotype was counted many times. The rearrangement joins TRBV20-1 to TRBJ2-1; D might be TRBD2 (6 bases). The CDR3 contains 14 residues. Trimming shortened V by 4 bases and J by 4 bases, and 14 bases separated the two germline ends. Germline V lookup: CDR1 DFQATT, CDR2 SNEGSKA (reference sequence). The CDR3 spells CSATLGRDYNEQFF. As DNA, the CDR3 is TGCAGTGCTACCCTGGGGCGGGATTACAATGAGCAGTTCTTC.

This clonotype was observed many times. The rearrangement uses TRBV7-3 and TRBJ2-7, with 9 bases fitting TRBD1. The ends lost 5 bases at V and 9 bases at J; junction bases unmatched: 5. CDR1 and CDR2 (germline): SGHTA, FQGTGA. The CDR3 is made up of 12 amino acids. The DNA of the CDR3 is TGTGCCAGCAGCCGGGACAGGGAGAGGCAGTACTTC. Residues: CASSRDRERQYF.

This clonotype was observed many times. The chain couples TRBV6-2 or TRBV6-3 to TRBJ2-1; D may correspond to TRBD1 or TRBD2 (7 bases each). Germline V gene lookup returns CDR1 MNHEY and CDR2 SVGEGT. Trimming removed 6 bases at V and 4 bases at J, with 13 bases between. The CDR3 is 14 residues long. The CDR3, as DNA: TGTGCCAGCAGGCAGGGGGGGTATTACAATGAGCAGTTCTTC. Protein product: CASRQGGYYNEQFF.

This clonotype was recorded many times. The rearrangement links TRBV18 to TRBJ2-7, with no clear D. Trimming stripped 0 bases from V and 2 bases from J, with 8 bases between. This CDR3 region has 14 residues. Germline values: CDR1 KGHSH, CDR2 LQKENI. The CDR3 is CASSPPSQTYEQYF. The CDR3, as DNA: TGTGCCAGCTCACCACCGTCCCAAACCTACGAGCAGTACTTC.

The table lists this clonotype with a few counts. The J gene is TRBJ2-6, the V gene TRBV7-9; 11 positions agree with TRBD1. CDR3 length equals 16 residues. CDR1 SEHNR and CDR2 FQNEAQ come from the germline V gene (reference sequence). After removal of 6 bases from V and 4 bases from J, the junction contained 5 bases not matched to a gene. The CDR3 here is CASSGQGAGGANVLTF. The CDR3 nucleotides read TGTGCCAGCAGTGGACAGGGGGCTGGAGGGGCCAACGTCCTGACTTTC. Using reference TRBV7-9 and TRBJ2-6 for the parts outside the CDR3, the full variable domain is DTGVSQNPRHKITKRGQNVTFRCDPISEHNRLYWYRQTLGQGPEFLTYFQNEAQLEKSRLLSDRFSAERPKGSFSTLEIQRTEQGDSAMYLCASSGQGAGGANVLTFGAGSRLTVL.

The chain combines TRBV4-1 with TRBJ1-1; the match to TRBD1 covers 7 bases. The CDR3 covers 15 residues. Germline-derived CDR1 and CDR2 are MGHRA and YSYEKL. V shed 3 bases and J 1 base; nucleotides not matched to a gene: 5. Here the CDR3 reads CASSQLTGKNTEAFF. The CDR3 DNA sequence: TGCGCCAGCAGCCAGTTGACAGGGAAGAACACTGAAGCTTTCTTT.

The chain carries TRBV23-1 and TRBJ1-2; D perhaps matches TRBD1 (6 bases). TRBV23-1 is an ORF for which the function is uncertain. V lost 1 base and J 4 bases, leaving 16 bases between the germline ends. The CDR3 spans 16 residues. CDR3 in amino acids: CASSQFPLQGLYGYTF. Written as DNA, the CDR3 is TGCGCCAGCAGTCAATTCCCCCTACAGGGCCTCTATGGCTACACCTTC.

The sample holds many counts of this clonotype. V is TRBV12-3 or TRBV12-4 and J is TRBJ2-3; D is unresolved. The CDR3 has 13 amino acids. Trimming cost V 1 base and J 6 bases, with 8 bases left between them. CDR3 DNA: TGTGCCAGCAGTTTAGGGGTCCTCGATACGCAGTATTTT. It translates to CASSLGVLDTQYF.

This clonotype was recorded at least ten times. The rearrangement links TRBV11-2 to TRBJ2-1, with D tentatively TRBD1 (5 bases). The CDR3 has 16 residues. CDR1 is SGHAT and CDR2 is FQNNGV in the germline V gene. V was trimmed by 4 bases and J by 5 bases, leaving 18 bases between them. CDR3 amino acids: CASSWGFLTRNNEQFF. DNA of the CDR3: TGTGCCAGCAGCTGGGGCTTCCTCACACGGAACAATGAGCAGTTCTTC.

The chain carries TRBV29-1 and TRBJ2-1; D unclear. Trimming removed 3 bases at V and 0 bases at J, with 12 bases between. Germline assignment: CDR1 SQVTM and CDR2 ANQGSEA. The CDR3 is 15 amino acids. The CDR3 DNA reads TGCAGCGTTGAGGAGACTTCCAGCTCCTACAATGAGCAGTTCTTC. It is translated as CSVEETSSSYNEQFF.

This clonotype has ten or more counts. The chain is built from TRBV5-1 and TRBJ2-1, with 14 bases fitting TRBD2. The CDR3 is 16 residues long. CDR1 is SGHRS, CDR2 YFSETQ, per germline. The V gene end was trimmed by 3 bases and the J gene end by 5 bases; junction bases not matched to a gene: 4. CDR3: CASSYRLAGGHNEQFF. The DNA of the CDR3 is TGCGCCAGCAGCTACCGACTAGCGGGAGGGCACAATGAGCAGTTCTTC.

This clonotype was seen many times. The chain carries TRBV20-1 and TRBJ2-2; D uncertain. Germline CDR1 is DFQATT and CDR2 is SNEGSKA (reference sequence). The CDR3 contains 10 residues. The CDR3 here is CRHFSGELFF. In DNA, the CDR3 is TGCAGACACTTCTCCGGGGAGCTGTTTTTT.

The chain recombines TRBV18 with TRBJ2-5; tentative D call: TRBD1 (5 bases). CDR3 length: 14 residues. Trimming took off 8 bases at V and 7 bases at J, with 20 bases between the two ends. Per germline, CDR1 KGHSH and CDR2 LQKENI. Here the CDR3 DNA reads TGTGCCAGCCCAACGCGTGACAGCCAACTGACCCAGTACTTC. It is translated as CASPTRDSQLTQYF. The full variable domain, completed using reference TRBV18 and TRBJ2-5, is NAGVMQNPRHLVRRRGQEARLRCSPMKGHSHVYWYRQLPEEGLKFMVYLQKENIIDESGMPKERFSAEFPKEGPSILRIQQVVRGDSAAYFCASPTRDSQLTQYFGPGTRLLVL.

In its sample, this clonotype was seen many times. The chain couples TRBV20-1 to TRBJ2-7, with 8 bases matching TRBD1. J gave up 7 bases and V 2 bases, and 10 bases lay outside the gene matches. This CDR3 has 14 residues. CDR1 and CDR2 from the germline V gene are DFQATT and SNEGSKA (reference sequence). The CDR3: CSARLAGGAREQYF. The DNA for the CDR3 is TGCAGTGCTAGATTGGCAGGGGGCGCACGGGAGCAGTACTTC.

The chain couples TRBV11-1 to TRBJ2-1; 14 bases match TRBD2. Trimming cost V 6 bases and J 7 bases; bases outside gene matches: 14. The V gene's germline CDR1 is SGHAT and CDR2 FQDESV (reference sequence). The CDR3 sequence is 18 residues long. CDR3: CASSSRTSGRSVPNEQFF. CDR3 in DNA: TGTGCCAGCAGTTCAAGGACTAGCGGGAGGTCTGTTCCTAATGAGCAGTTCTTC.

This clonotype came up many times. CDR3 in DNA: TGTGCCAGCAGCCATCGGGGGGGCGCAGCAGATACGCAGTATTTT. Residues: CASSHRGGAADTQYF. The V gene is TRBV4-2, the J gene TRBJ2-3, with 8 bases matching TRBD2. This CDR3 comprises 15 residues. With 3 bases clipped from V and 4 bases from J, the junction kept 6 bases outside the gene matches. Looked up from germline, CDR1 is LGHNA and CDR2 is YNFKEQ.

This clonotype was recorded many times. This chain links TRBV7-6 with TRBJ2-1; D perhaps matches TRBD2 (6 bases). V lost 2 bases and J 2 bases, leaving 10 bases between the germline ends. The germline CDR1 and CDR2 sequences are SGHVS and FNYEAQ. The CDR3 spans 15 residues. CDR3 bases: TGTGCCAGCAGCTTAATAGCGGTTCCCTACAATGAGCAGTTCTTC. Its translation: CASSLIAVPYNEQFF.

This clonotype was observed a few times. The chain uses TRBV7-9 and TRBJ2-3; D remains ambiguous. This CDR3 contains 13 residues. V shed 8 bases and J shed 0 bases, with 9 bases lying between them. Germline values: CDR1 SEHNR, CDR2 FQNEAQ (reference sequence). The CDR3 protein is CASCVTSTDTQYF. The CDR3 nucleotides are TGTGCCAGCTGTGTGACTAGCACAGATACGCAGTATTTT.

This clonotype was recorded at least ten times. This chain joins TRBV20-1 and TRBJ1-3, with D unclear. The CDR3 covers 14 residues. The germline V gene encodes CDR1 DFQATT and CDR2 SNEGSKA (reference sequence). V lost 1 base and J lost 10, with 17 bases in between. The CDR3 reads CSARAPGGGRTIYF. CDR3 DNA: TGCAGTGCTAGAGCTCCCGGAGGCGGACGGACCATATATTTT.

This clonotype was counted ten times or more. This chain uses TRBV20-1 with TRBJ1-5; D may be TRBD1 (5 bases). V was pared by 3 bases and J by 1 base, with 7 bases between. Germline CDR1 is DFQATT and CDR2 is SNEGSKA (reference sequence). There are 13 residues in the CDR3. The CDR3, as DNA: TGCAGTGCTAGGGACAACAGCAATCAGCCCCAGCATTTT. Translating gives CSARDNSNQPQHF.

This clonotype appeared many times. The chain joins TRBV12-3 or TRBV12-4 to TRBJ2-2, with 10 bases identical to TRBD1. This CDR3 spans 15 amino acids. Germline trimming cut 10 bases from V and 6 bases from J; bases unmatched to any gene: 11. The CDR3 loop reads CATTLGQGLAGELFF. CDR3 DNA sequence: TGTGCCACCACCTTGGGACAGGGGCTTGCCGGGGAGCTGTTTTTT.